This is a list of T cell receptor beta chains from one sample in a study of T-cell memory formation after mild COVID-19. One entry per CDR3 protein, called by TCRdb with MiXCR from the 5' RACE reads. The table has 250,000 to 300,000 distinct CDR3 sequences, under 20% seen once. What was sequenced was PBMCs or a T cell subset sorted from them (not recorded which). Receptors were obtained from a man aged 18 to 30 who had mild COVID-19 (a few samples of this study predate the infection). Cell type and time point are not known. The CDR3 runs from the conserved cysteine through the conserved F or W. D genes are given only for firm matches. Size values are once, few and many counts, or a class for expanded clones, and some rows have none.

J: TRBJ2-3; size: -; V: TRBV11-3; D: -; CDR3: CASSLGGVVADTQYF; DNA: TGTGCCAGCAGCTTAGGAGGGGTAGTAGCAGATACGCAGTATTTT
J: TRBJ1-6; size: few; V: TRBV7-5; D: -; CDR3: CISVPVETGTDNNSPLHF; DNA: -
J: TRBJ2-1; size: -; V: TRBV6-2/TRBV6-3; D: -; CDR3: CASSPRSNEQFF; DNA: TGTGCCAGCAGCCCCAGAAGCAATGAGCAGTTCTTC
J: TRBJ2-7; size: -; V: TRBV4-1; D: -; CDR3: CASSQVGVVEQYF; DNA: TGCGCCAGCAGCCAAGTTGGGGTCGTCGAGCAGTACTTC
J: TRBJ2-3; size: -; V: TRBV7-3; D: TRBD1; CDR3: CASSSQGGRTDTQYF; DNA: TGTGCCAGCAGCTCACAGGGGGGCCGCACAGATACGCAGTATTTT
J: TRBJ1-3; size: -; V: TRBV5-1; D: -; CDR3: CASRDKRFDTIYF; DNA: TGCGCCAGCAGAGATAAGCGTTTCGACACCATATATTTT
J: TRBJ2-5; size: few; V: TRBV12-3/TRBV12-4; D: -; CDR3: CASTTLLETQYF; DNA: TGTGCCAGCACAACCCTCCTGGAGACCCAGTACTTC
J: TRBJ2-1; size: many; V: TRBV7-2; D: TRBD2; CDR3: CASSLVPSGGVIEQFF; DNA: TGTGCCAGCAGCTTAGTGCCTAGCGGGGGGGTAATTGAGCAGTTCTTC
J: TRBJ2-7; size: -; V: TRBV6-6; D: -; CDR3: CASSPGREQYF; DNA: TGTGCCAGCAGCCCTGGGAGGGAGCAGTACTTC
J: TRBJ2-2; size: many; V: TRBV6-4; D: -; CDR3: CASSDSEVGELFF; DNA: TGTGCCAGCAGTGACTCAGAGGTCGGGGAGCTGTTTTTT
J: TRBJ2-1; size: -; V: TRBV5-5; D: TRBD1; CDR3: CASSLDGTGYNEQFF; DNA: TGTGCCAGCAGCTTGGACGGGACAGGTTACAATGAGCAGTTCTTC
J: TRBJ2-4; size: -; V: TRBV6-5; D: -; CDR3: CASSTAPPWVENIQYF; DNA: TGTGCCAGCAGTACGGCCCCCCCGTGGGTCGAAAACATTCAGTACTTC
J: TRBJ1-1; size: -; V: TRBV6-2/TRBV6-3; D: -; CDR3: CASSRIPRGGTEAFF; DNA: TGTGCCAGCAGTCGCATCCCGCGGGGAGGAACTGAAGCTTTCTTT
J: TRBJ2-5; size: -; V: TRBV6-2/TRBV6-3; D: -; CDR3: CASSYESQTQYF; DNA: TGTGCCAGCAGTTACGAGAGTCAGACCCAGTACTTC
J: TRBJ1-2; size: -; V: TRBV5-4; D: -; CDR3: CASFPGLTNYGYTF; DNA: TGTGCCAGCTTTCCCGGACTGACTAACTATGGCTACACCTTC
J: TRBJ2-1; size: few; V: TRBV6-2/TRBV6-3; D: -; CDR3: CASSPHVGKNEQFF; DNA: TGTGCCAGCAGCCCGCACGTGGGGAAAAATGAGCAGTTCTTC
J: TRBJ2-1; size: -; V: TRBV6-2/TRBV6-3; D: TRBD1; CDR3: CASSRTGVPYNEQFF; DNA: TGTGCCAGCAGCCGCACAGGGGTACCCTACAATGAGCAGTTCTTC
J: TRBJ1-2; size: few; V: TRBV11-2; D: TRBD1; CDR3: CASSSQEGGAYGYTF; DNA: TGTGCCAGCAGCTCTCAAGAAGGGGGCGCTTATGGCTACACCTTC
J: TRBJ2-5; size: few; V: TRBV4-1; D: TRBD2; CDR3: CASSPGTTVYQETQYF; DNA: TGCGCCAGCAGCCCCGGGACTACCGTGTACCAAGAGACCCAGTACTTC
J: TRBJ2-5; size: -; V: TRBV7-9; D: -; CDR3: CASSSQEQETQYF; DNA: TGTGCCAGCAGCTCACAGGAGCAAGAGACCCAGTACTTC
J: TRBJ1-2; size: once; V: TRBV6-5; D: -; CDR3: CASSYIGGGYTF; DNA: TGTGCCAGCAGTTACATCGGGGGTGGCTACACCTTC
J: TRBJ2-7; size: -; V: TRBV4-1; D: -; CDR3: CASSQVIRRAPGGYEQYF; DNA: TGCGCCAGCAGCCAAGTTATCCGTAGGGCGCCAGGGGGGTACGAGCAGTACTTC
J: TRBJ1-1; size: -; V: TRBV20-1; D: -; CDR3: CSARSGMNTEAFF; DNA: TGCAGTGCTAGGTCCGGTATGAACACTGAAGCTTTCTTT
J: TRBJ2-3; size: few; V: TRBV3-1; D: TRBD2; CDR3: CASSQITSGGSDTQYF; DNA: TGTGCCAGCAGCCAAATAACTAGCGGGGGGTCGGATACGCAGTATTTT
J: TRBJ1-4; size: -; V: TRBV29-1; D: -; CDR3: CSVGQVNEKLFF; DNA: TGCAGCGTTGGTCAGGTTAATGAAAAACTGTTTTTT
J: TRBJ1-2; size: few; V: TRBV6-2/TRBV6-3; D: -; CDR3: CASSPRILRRGYTF; DNA: TGTGCCAGCAGCCCACGGATTCTACGGCGGGGCTACACCTTC
J: TRBJ2-7; size: -; V: TRBV6-5; D: -; CDR3: CASSSWRGSYEQYF; DNA: TGTGCCAGCAGTTCTTGGCGCGGCTCCTACGAGCAGTACTTC
J: TRBJ2-3; size: few; V: TRBV5-1; D: -; CDR3: CASSSGWGLRDTQYF; DNA: TGCGCCAGCAGCTCCGGGTGGGGGTTGCGAGATACGCAGTATTTT
J: TRBJ2-1; size: -; V: TRBV5-1; D: TRBD1; CDR3: CASSWTGSSYNEQFF; DNA: TGCGCCAGCAGCTGGACAGGGAGTTCCTACAATGAGCAGTTCTTC
J: TRBJ2-1; size: -; V: TRBV11-3; D: -; CDR3: CASSLRRTNEQFF; DNA: TGTGCCAGCAGCCTCCGGCGGACTAATGAGCAGTTCTTC
J: TRBJ2-5; size: -; V: TRBV20-1; D: -; CDR3: CSATLGASQETQYF; DNA: TGCAGTGCAACCCTGGGGGCGAGCCAAGAGACCCAGTACTTC
J: TRBJ1-5; size: -; V: TRBV9; D: -; CDR3: CASSVEAGNQPQHF; DNA: TGTGCCAGCAGCGTAGAGGCAGGTAATCAGCCCCAGCATTTT
J: TRBJ2-1; size: -; V: TRBV7-9; D: TRBD1; CDR3: CASSPYYRTGGSSYNEQFF; DNA: TGTGCCAGCAGCCCATATTACAGGACAGGGGGCAGCTCCTACAATGAGCAGTTCTTC
J: TRBJ2-5; size: -; V: TRBV20-1; D: -; CDR3: CSASPPAGTAKTQYF; DNA: TGCAGTGCTAGCCCCCCGGCGGGGACAGCGAAGACCCAGTACTTC
J: TRBJ1-1; size: -; V: TRBV7-2; D: -; CDR3: CASGGMGSNTEAFF; DNA: TGTGCCAGCGGCGGGATGGGCTCGAACACTGAAGCTTTCTTT
J: TRBJ1-1; size: few; V: TRBV5-1; D: TRBD1; CDR3: CASSSQGALNTEAFF; DNA: TGCGCCAGCAGCTCACAGGGGGCTCTGAACACTGAAGCTTTCTTT
J: TRBJ2-3; size: many; V: TRBV7-2; D: TRBD2; CDR3: CASSPTSGGPDTQYF; DNA: TGTGCCAGCAGCCCAACTAGCGGGGGGCCCGATACGCAGTATTTT
J: TRBJ1-1; size: -; V: TRBV10-3; D: -; CDR3: CAISLGTENTEAFF; DNA: TGTGCCATCAGTCTGGGGACGGAGAACACTGAAGCTTTCTTT
J: TRBJ2-5; size: -; V: TRBV7-3; D: -; CDR3: CASSLGIKETQYF; DNA: TGTGCCAGCAGCTTGGGGATTAAAGAGACCCAGTACTTC
J: TRBJ2-2; size: -; V: TRBV5-1; D: -; CDR3: CASSPSAIQAHPNTGELFF; DNA: TGCGCCAGCAGCCCCTCCGCTATCCAGGCACACCCGAACACCGGGGAGCTGTTTTTT
J: TRBJ2-5; size: few; V: TRBV19; D: -; CDR3: CASSIAGLQETQYF; DNA: TGTGCCAGTAGTATCGCGGGACTGCAAGAGACCCAGTACTTC
J: TRBJ2-1; size: few; V: TRBV11-1; D: -; CDR3: CASSHGRGRSSYNEQFF; DNA: TGTGCCAGCAGCCACGGCAGAGGGAGAAGCTCCTACAATGAGCAGTTCTTC
J: TRBJ2-7; size: many; V: TRBV12-3/TRBV12-4; D: -; CDR3: CASSWRRRYEQYF; DNA: TGTGCCAGCAGTTGGAGAAGGAGGTACGAGCAGTACTTC
J: TRBJ2-3; size: few; V: TRBV7-2; D: -; CDR3: CASSFPSTDTQYF; DNA: TGTGCCAGCAGCTTCCCGAGCACAGATACGCAGTATTTT
J: TRBJ2-7; size: few; V: TRBV6-6; D: -; CDR3: CASSSPGEQYF; DNA: TGTGCCAGCAGCTCTCCCGGCGAGCAGTACTTC
J: TRBJ1-5; size: -; V: TRBV19; D: -; CDR3: CASSFRLGRQSGNQPQHF; DNA: TGTGCCAGTAGTTTTCGTCTAGGGAGGCAGTCGGGGAATCAGCCCCAGCATTTT
J: TRBJ2-7; size: many; V: TRBV4-1; D: -; CDR3: CASSQGGDEQYF; DNA: TGCGCCAGCAGCCAAGGGGGGGACGAGCAGTACTTC
J: TRBJ2-1; size: -; V: TRBV20-1; D: TRBD2; CDR3: CSAGLAGGPSEQFF; DNA: TGCAGTGCTGGACTAGCGGGGGGGCCTAGTGAGCAGTTCTTC
J: TRBJ1-2; size: few; V: TRBV4-1; D: -; CDR3: CASSEGAYGYTF; DNA: TGCGCCAGCAGCGAAGGGGCCTATGGCTACACCTTC
J: TRBJ1-1; size: many; V: TRBV7-2; D: -; CDR3: CASSFLVNTEAFF; DNA: TGTGCCAGCAGCTTCCTCGTGAACACTGAAGCTTTCTTT
J: TRBJ2-3; size: many; V: TRBV5-8; D: TRBD2; CDR3: CASSPGLAGVDTQYF; DNA: TGTGCCAGCAGCCCGGGACTAGCGGGGGTGGATACGCAGTATTTT
J: TRBJ1-5; size: few; V: TRBV7-2; D: -; CDR3: CASSLTWMGAGQPQHF; DNA: TGTGCCAGCAGCTTAACTTGGATGGGGGCGGGACAGCCCCAGCATTTT
J: TRBJ2-7; size: -; V: TRBV7-9; D: -; CDR3: CASSSGTKTYEQYF; DNA: TGTGCCAGCAGCTCAGGGACCAAAACCTACGAGCAGTACTTC
J: TRBJ2-3; size: -; V: TRBV5-1; D: TRBD2; CDR3: CASSPGGTTSYTQYF; DNA: TGCGCCAGCAGCCCGGGGGGAACGACCTCCTATACGCAGTATTTT
J: TRBJ1-6; size: many; V: TRBV5-1; D: -; CDR3: CASRVENSPLHF; DNA: TGCGCCAGCAGGGTGGAAAATTCACCCCTCCACTTT